A selection of T cell receptor beta chains follows, all from one sample in a study of T cell responses to AZD1222 COVID-19 vaccine. Clones were sequenced by immunoSEQ multiplex PCR, and TCRdb holds only the in-frame ones, with some missing. This table holds some 40,000 clones, roughly 85% found once. The specimen comprised peripheral blood, sampled 28 days after the second dose of the MenACWY control vaccine. These receptors were obtained from an adult who received the MenACWY meningococcal vaccine as a control. Each CDR3 is given without its conserved first and last residue. The order of the fields is V gene, J gene, CDR3 protein.

TRBV2	TRBJ1-2	ASRATAAGYT
TRBV27	TRBJ2-7	ASLGREGPRHYEQY
TRBV6-6	TRBJ2-6	ASSQRTGTGNGANVLT
TRBV5-8	TRBJ2-3	ASSYGTGIGRGTQY
TRBV27	TRBJ2-3	ASNPAGAPANAQY
TRBV5-1	TRBJ2-7	ASSFGLAGGHHEQY
TRBV6-1	TRBJ1-2	ASSDNFYYGYT
TRBV30	TRBJ1-3	AWSGTVISGNTIY
TRBV29-1	TRBJ2-1	SGTGSSYNEQF
TRBV9	TRBJ2-7	ASSVGGGSRYEQY
TRBV30	TRBJ2-2	AWGVGTGELF
TRBV3-1/TRBV3-2	TRBJ1-6	ASSQVAPGYSPLH
TRBV4-1	TRBJ2-7	ASSQEIYSSYEQY
TRBV6-5	TRBJ1-5	ASSYTRGPNQPQH
TRBV14	TRBJ2-7	ASSHDLAGSGGEQY
TRBV7-6	TRBJ2-2	ASSPDRLPGTGELF
TRBV9	TRBJ2-3	ASSVVAGPPDTQY
TRBV5-1	TRBJ2-7	ASSLSSSGVYEQY
TRBV28	TRBJ1-2	ASTGSYNYGYT
TRBV9	TRBJ1-1	ASSVAVNTEAF
TRBV20-1	TRBJ1-2	SARGLYGYT
TRBV2	TRBJ2-1	ASRRSTSYNEQF
TRBV7-7	TRBJ2-5	ASSLSGSQETQY
TRBV11-3	TRBJ2-5	ASSLGGWGYQETQY
TRBV5-5	TRBJ2-5	ASSLFRVAASYQETQY
TRBV28	TRBJ2-6	ASSRSGVGANVLT
TRBV2	TRBJ2-3	ASRRDRTDTQY
TRBV6-5	TRBJ1-2	ASRTGENYGYT
TRBV28	TRBJ1-1	ASSLFGVRAEAF
TRBV29-1	TRBJ2-7	SVEDRAGRSYEQY
TRBV2	TRBJ1-4	ASRGQFATNEKLF
TRBV2	TRBJ2-1	ASRVRWESSYNEQF
TRBV19	TRBJ2-2	ATRAGTGRTGELF
TRBV7-8	TRBJ2-3	ASSTGRILRSTDTQY
TRBV7-2	TRBJ2-7	ASSSTGGTYEQY
TRBV28	TRBJ1-2	ASEQGYGYT
TRBV21-1	TRBJ1-2	ASSLRARDYGYT
TRBV30	TRBJ2-5	AWSTNLLRSQETQY
TRBV29-1	TRBJ2-7	SAGRGQAYEQY
TRBV5-1	TRBJ2-4	ASSPAQKNIQY